This T cell receptor (beta chain) stems from a study of blood T cell repertoires in COVID-19. At the level of the study: The analysed material was cDNA or gDNA that came from T cells, B-cell-depleted T cells, or PBMCs.

From germline, CDR1 is SGHDT and CDR2 YYEEEE. The CDR3 length is 14 residues. V shed 3 bases and J 5 bases; nucleotides not matched to a gene: 6. Per the study methods: Amplification with reference gene primers provided the estimates of nucleated cell counts. Produced via immunoSEQ multiplex PCR; TCRdb's table is partial and in-frame only. Clone size and the V and J calls come from that table; the DNA yielded D and trimming. Of about 13,000 clones listed, nearly 90% are singletons. Sequencing was carried out using peripheral blood. This sequence originates from a human donor with active COVID-19. The donor label of this sample is uncertain. J is TRBJ2-5 and V is TRBV5-6, with 8 positions matching TRBD2. CDR3: CASSSPGRGETQYF. The CDR3 bases are TGTGCCAGCAGCTCCCCCGGGAGGGGGGAGACCCAGTACTTC.